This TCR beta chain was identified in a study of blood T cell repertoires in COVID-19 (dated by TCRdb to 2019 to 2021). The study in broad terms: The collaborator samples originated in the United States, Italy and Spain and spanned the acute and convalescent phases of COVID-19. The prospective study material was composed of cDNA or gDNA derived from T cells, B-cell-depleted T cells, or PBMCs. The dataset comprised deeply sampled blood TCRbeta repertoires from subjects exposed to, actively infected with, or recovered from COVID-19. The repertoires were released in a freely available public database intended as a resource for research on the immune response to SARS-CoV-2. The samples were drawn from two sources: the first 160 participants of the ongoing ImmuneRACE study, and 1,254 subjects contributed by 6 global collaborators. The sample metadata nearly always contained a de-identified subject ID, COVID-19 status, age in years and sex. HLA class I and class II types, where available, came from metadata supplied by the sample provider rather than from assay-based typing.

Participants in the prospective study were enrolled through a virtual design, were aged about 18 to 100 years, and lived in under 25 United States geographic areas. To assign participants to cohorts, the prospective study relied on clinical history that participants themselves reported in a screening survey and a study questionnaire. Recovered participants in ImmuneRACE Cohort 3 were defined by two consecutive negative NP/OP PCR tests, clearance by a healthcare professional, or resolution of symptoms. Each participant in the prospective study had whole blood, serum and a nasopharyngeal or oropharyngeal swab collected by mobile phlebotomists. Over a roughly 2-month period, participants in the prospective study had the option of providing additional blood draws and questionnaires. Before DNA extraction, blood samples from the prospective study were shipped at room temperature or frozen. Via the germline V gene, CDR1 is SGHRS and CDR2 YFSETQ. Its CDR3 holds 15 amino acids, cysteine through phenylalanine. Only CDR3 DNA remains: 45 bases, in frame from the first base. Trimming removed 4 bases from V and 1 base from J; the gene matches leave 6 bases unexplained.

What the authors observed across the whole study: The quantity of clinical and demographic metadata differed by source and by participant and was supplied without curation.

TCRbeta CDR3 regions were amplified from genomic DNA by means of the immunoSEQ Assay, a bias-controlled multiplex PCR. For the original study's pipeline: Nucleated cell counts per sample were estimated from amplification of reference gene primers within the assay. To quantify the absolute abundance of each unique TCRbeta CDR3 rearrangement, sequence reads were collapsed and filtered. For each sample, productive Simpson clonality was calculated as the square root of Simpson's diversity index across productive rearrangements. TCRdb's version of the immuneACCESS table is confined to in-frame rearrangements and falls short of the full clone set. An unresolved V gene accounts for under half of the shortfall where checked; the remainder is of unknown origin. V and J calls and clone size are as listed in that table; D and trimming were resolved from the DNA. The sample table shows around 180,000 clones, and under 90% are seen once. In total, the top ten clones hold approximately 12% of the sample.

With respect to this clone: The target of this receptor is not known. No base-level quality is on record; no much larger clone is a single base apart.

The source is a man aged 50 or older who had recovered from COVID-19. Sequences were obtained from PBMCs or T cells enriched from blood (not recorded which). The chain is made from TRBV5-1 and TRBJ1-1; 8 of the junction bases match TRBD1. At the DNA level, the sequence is TGCGCCAGCAGCCTGACAGGGGTGAGGAACACTGAAGCTTTCTTT. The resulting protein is CASSLTGVRNTEAFF.